Sequencing of this TCR beta chain was carried out in a study of T cell responses to AZD1222 COVID-19 vaccine. Study observations and caveats: Vaccine-related CD4 TCRs covered spike, predominating at 160-218 and 743-854. Baseline seropositivity characterized only six AZD1222 recipients. It should be noted that donors were predominantly white British and more often female, and clonal diversity was possibly underestimated.

Turning to this clone: Its target is not known.

The germline V gene encodes CDR1 MNHEY and CDR2 SMNVEV (reference sequence). The CDR3 is 12 residues long. Between the trimmed V and J ends, which lost 5 bases and 8 bases, there was a span of 12 bases. Clones were read by immunoSEQ multiplex PCR, and TCRdb kept only the in-frame ones, dropping some. Among 120,000 to 150,000 clones listed, 82% were seen once. The sample here was peripheral blood, taken on day 0 of MenACWY control vaccination. The chain couples TRBV27 to TRBJ1-1; D is possibly TRBD1 (6 bases). The sequence came from an adult in good health. The CDR3 DNA reads as TGTGCCAGCAGTAACAGGGTTGGGGAAGCTTTCTTT. As protein: CASSNRVGEAFF.